What follows is one T cell receptor beta chain and its context. Its antigen remains unknown. The data were taken from a study of regulatory T cells in long-lasting Graves disease. Overall study findings and caveats: TRBV28, TRBJ1-2 and TRBJ2-5 were favored in persistent disease.

Arm-PCR of CDR3 regions and iRepertoire HTBI primers were the basis on which TCR beta libraries were built. In TCRdb, the multiplex PCR reads were re-called with MiXCR into one record per CDR3 protein. The sample has over 400,000 distinct CDR3 sequences, roughly 15% seen once. V lost 4 bases and J 5 bases, leaving 15 bases between the germline ends. The CDR3 is made up of 14 amino acids. Germline V lookup: CDR1 SGHRS, CDR2 YFSETQ. Time point here: newly diagnosed GD, antithyroid drugs for less than 3 months. The TCR library was made from RNA extracted from PBMCs. American Thyroid Association guidelines defined how Graves' disease was diagnosed. These sequences were also reported in another study, on T cells in Graves' hyperthyroidism and ophthalmopathy. That source adds: Graves' hyperthyroidism was deemed stable given no ophthalmopathy progression within 18 months. RT-PCR in the first round (using the HTBI primer set) targeted the TCR CDR3.

Here the sequenced sample was peripheral blood mononuclear cells (PBMCs), taken at new diagnosis, from a patient treated with antithyroid drugs. The chain couples TRBV5-1 to TRBJ2-5; D is ambiguous. The origin of this receptor is a woman aged 45-59 years with Graves disease. This CDR3 is CASSQAGVEETQYF. CDR3 coding DNA: TGCGCCAGCAGCCAGGCCGGAGTGGAGGAGACCCAGTACTTC. The full variable domain, with the rest looked up from reference TRBV5-1 and TRBJ2-5, is KAGVTQTPRYLIKTRGQQVTLSCSPISGHRSVSWYQQTPGQGLQFLFEYFSETQRNKGNFPGRFSGRQFSNSRSEMNVSTLELGDSALYLCASSQAGVEETQYFGPGTRLLVL.